The 5 T cell receptor beta chains listed next were all sequenced from one sample in a study of cytomegalovirus exposure and HLA in healthy donors (dated 2017 in TCRdb). Library preparation employed the immunoSEQ multiplex PCR assay. For the multiplex PCR, a mixture combining 60 forward primers for TCR Vbeta segments and 13 reverse primers for TCR Jbeta segments was used. The clones in this table, taken by TCRdb from immuneACCESS, are in-frame only. Not every clone is retained; where verified, under half of the shortfall comes from an unresolved V gene, and the cause of the rest is unknown. The sample table contains roughly 180,000 clones; only one count was recorded for around 85% of them. The biggest ten clones account for 1% of the sample. Sequencing used PBMCs. These receptors were obtained from a boy aged 2 to 9 in good health and CMV-seronegative.

This clone was recorded only once. The gene calls are TRBV10-3 and TRBJ2-7, with D tentatively TRBD2 (5 bases). V was shortened by 3 bases and J by 4 bases, with 16 bases between the two germline ends. Germline CDR1 is ENHRY and CDR2 is SYGVKD. The CDR3 extends over 15 amino acids. The CDR3 DNA reads as TGTGCCATCAGTGAAGGCGAGAGGGAACCGTACGAGCAGTACTTC. This codes for CAISEGEREPYEQYF.

V gene TRBV28 combines with J gene TRBJ1-4; 9 bases are a match to TRBD1. Unmatched junction bases numbered 6, after V lost 6 bases and J lost 4 bases. CDR3 length: 15 amino acids. Germline V CDR1 and CDR2: MDHEN, SYDVKM. The CDR3 sequence is CASRRQGGGNEKLFF. In DNA, the CDR3 is TGTGCCAGCAGGAGACAGGGGGGAGGTAATGAAAAACTGTTTTTT. The full variable domain, completed using reference TRBV28 and TRBJ1-4, is DVKVTQSSRYLVKRTGEKVFLECVQDMDHENMFWYRQDPGLGLRLIYFSYDVKMKEKGDIPEGYSVSREKKERFSLILESASTNQTSMYLCASRRQGGGNEKLFFGSGTQLSVL.

The V and J genes are TRBV13 and TRBJ2-6; TRBD2 matches 7 bases. V lost 3 bases, J lost 3 bases, and 8 bases stayed unmatched. Germline assignment: CDR1 PRHDT and CDR2 FYEKMQ (reference sequence). The CDR3 totals 17 residues. The CDR3 nucleotides read TGTGCCAGCAGCTTCAGCAGCGGGGTGTTTGGGGCCAACGTCCTGACTTTC. It encodes CASSFSSGVFGANVLTF.

The J gene is TRBJ2-7, the V gene TRBV6-1; 9 bases align to TRBD1. J lost 5 bases, V lost 3 bases, and 5 bases had no gene match. The CDR3 totals 14 residues. From germline, CDR1 is MNHNS and CDR2 SASEGT. The chain's CDR3 is CASSDPWTGDEQYF. CDR3 DNA: TGTGCCAGCAGTGACCCATGGACAGGGGACGAGCAGTACTTC.

The chain links TRBV6-5 to TRBJ1-1; 7 bases match TRBD1. In germline, CDR1 is MNHEY, CDR2 SVGAGI. CDR3 size: 15 residues. With 6 bases clipped from V and 0 bases from J, the junction kept 7 bases outside the gene matches. CDR3 sequence: CASSPTGVVNTEAFF. The CDR3 DNA reads TGTGCCAGCAGCCCTACAGGGGTTGTGAACACTGAAGCTTTCTTT.